The 24 T cell receptor beta chains presented below share a single source sample, sequenced in a study of tumor and adjacent non-tumor tissue in lung cancer. TCRbeta libraries were built with three rounds of nested PCR, modified from ARM-PCR. TCRdb called the multiplex PCR reads again in MiXCR, with one record for every CDR3 protein. The table has about 68,000 distinct CDR3 sequences, around 60% seen once; the top ten hold around 20%. RNA was extracted from bulk tissue without any cell sorting. Sequenced: lung tumor tissue. Source of these receptors: a man between 50 and 59 years old with non-small cell lung cancer.

Comments on this clonotype: At one end, the junction sequence differs from germline, possibly due to a read error. The chain uses TRBV11-2 and TRBJ2-3, with a weak D call TRBD1 (6 bases). The DNA end lines up better with TRBJ1-5; the J call may be wrong. This CDR3 region has 16 residues. Per germline, CDR1 SGHAT and CDR2 FQNNGV. The CDR3 loop reads CASSLGGLSSIDTQHF. The DNA for the CDR3 is TGTGCCAGTAGCTTAGGGGGGTTATCTAGCATAGATACGCAGCATTTT.

Remarks on this clonotype: An end of the junction differs from the germline gene, which may be a read error. CDR3 bases: TGTGCCAGCAGCCTTTCTGGCGGGGGCGATTATGAGAAGTTCTTC. Its translation is CASSLSGGGDYEKFF. The V and J genes are TRBV11-2 and TRBJ2-1; tentatively, D is TRBD2 (7 bases). The CDR3 runs to 15 residues. Germline CDR1 SGHAT, CDR2 FQNNGV.

This clonotype was detected only once. A much larger clone differs from this one at a single base, so this may be a read error. The chain has TRBV6-1 and TRBJ2-7; maybe TRBD2 (6 bases). The CDR3 extends over 15 amino acids. V lost 2 bases and J lost 3, with 14 bases in between. Germline values: CDR1 MNHNS, CDR2 SASEGT. The CDR3 DNA reads as TGTGCCAGCAGTGAACTGAGCGGGCGAATCTACGAGCAGTACTTC. As protein: CASSELSGRIYEQYF.

To note about this clonotype: As the CDR3 is not closed by the conserved phenylalanine or tryptophan, this likely results from a read error. The chain uses TRBV12-3 or TRBV12-4 and TRBJ1-2, with D maybe TRBD1 (6 bases). The V end lost 5 bases, the J end lost 6 bases, and 13 bases lay between the germline ends. This CDR3 spans 13 amino acids. CDR3 protein: CASSSRGLDGYTS. The CDR3, as DNA: TGTGCCAGCAGTAGTCGGGGGCTGGATGGCTACACCTCC.

This sequence joins TRBV28 and TRBJ1-2; TRBD1 agrees at 7 bases. The CDR3 is made up of 13 amino acids. V lost 2 bases and J lost 8; bases outside the gene matches: 5. Germline V gives CDR1 MDHEN, CDR2 SYDVKM. The CDR3 nucleotides read TGTGCCAGCAGTTTAAGGGGGCTCAAGGGCTACACCTTC. This sequence encodes CASSLRGLKGYTF.

The chain couples TRBV24-1 to TRBJ1-5; D is unclear. The V and J ends lost 5 bases and 8 bases respectively, with 9 bases between them. The CDR3 runs to 12 residues. Per germline, CDR1 KGHDR and CDR2 SFDVKD. CDR3 DNA: TGTGCCACCAGTGGGGCCCTCGAGCCCCAGCATTTT. It yields the protein CATSGALEPQHF.

This clonotype was counted once. This chain joins TRBV4-1 and TRBJ2-3; 8 nucleotides line up with TRBD2. V was clipped by 2 bases and J by 2 bases; unmatched bases: 9. Per the germline V gene, CDR1 is MGHRA and CDR2 is YSYEKL. The CDR3 totals 17 residues. The CDR3 nucleotides read TGCGCCAGCAGCCAAATCGCGAGACTAGCGCTCACAGATACGCAGTATTTT. Translated: CASSQIARLALTDTQYF.

The J gene is TRBJ1-6, the V gene TRBV11-2, with a weak D call TRBD1 (6 bases). Germline values: CDR1 SGHAT, CDR2 FQNNGV. The CDR3 has 15 amino acids. Trimming stripped 8 bases from V and 6 bases from J, with 17 bases between. DNA of the CDR3: TGTGCCAGCGTAGGCATGGGACACCCTAATTCACCCCTCCACTTT. It codes for CASVGMGHPNSPLHF.

This clonotype turned up a few times. Being one base from a much bigger clone, this may be a read error. The chain combines TRBV29-1 with TRBJ2-7; D unclear. The CDR3 length is 15 residues. Germline CDR1 SQVTM, CDR2 ANQGSEA. V gave up 4 bases and J gave up 0 bases, with 16 bases separating them. For the CDR3, the DNA is TGCAGCGTTGTAGGGTGGGCACAGAACTCCTACGAGCAGTACTTC. It codes for CSVVGWAQNSYEQYF.

A remark on this clonotype: One end of the junction is discordant with germline, which a read error may explain. The chain employs TRBV12-3 or TRBV12-4 and TRBJ2-1; D is possibly TRBD1 or TRBD2 (6 bases each). The CDR3 is 14 residues long. CDR3 nucleotide sequence: TGTGCCAGCGGTTTACCGGGGGCCTACAATAAGCAGTTCTTC. Amino acids: CASGLPGAYNKQFF.

This chain joins TRBV30 and TRBJ2-1; D gene uncertain. There are 10 residues in the CDR3. Between the trimmed V and J ends, which lost 6 bases and 8 bases, there was a span of 8 bases. Looked up from germline, CDR1 is GTSNPN and CDR2 is SVGIG (reference sequence). In DNA, the CDR3 is TGTGCCTGTTCTAGTTATGAGCAGTTCTTC. Its translation: CACSSYEQFF.

The table lists this clonotype with many counts. This sequence joins TRBV4-1 and TRBJ1-4; 8 bases are a match to TRBD1. The CDR3 runs 14 residues. Germline-derived CDR1 and CDR2 are MGHRA and YSYEKL. J lost 3 bases, V lost 4 bases, and 1 base had no gene match. The chain's CDR3 is CASSPGQANEKLFF. DNA for the CDR3: TGCGCCAGCAGCCCGGGACAGGCTAATGAAAAACTGTTTTTT.

This clonotype was recorded many times. The rearrangement joins TRBV29-1 to TRBJ1-2; 7 bases fit TRBD1. Germline CDR1 SQVTM, CDR2 ANQGSEA. Unmatched junction bases numbered 10, after V lost 5 bases and J lost 4 bases. The CDR3 runs to 14 residues. CDR3 amino acids: CSVTAGTDLYGYTF. In DNA form, the CDR3 reads TGCAGCGTTACGGCCGGGACAGACCTCTATGGCTACACCTTC.

Notes on this clonotype: One end of the junction fails to match germline, which may point to a read error. The V gene is TRBV11-2, the J gene TRBJ2-3, with D unclear. Germline values: CDR1 SGHAT, CDR2 FQNNGV. The CDR3 loop spans 12 amino acids. For the CDR3, the DNA is TGTGCCTGCAGCTATGACCCCGGGACGCAGTATTTT. It specifies CACSYDPGTQYF.

This clonotype was seen repeatedly, ten times or more. The CDR3 is CASSLALSQQYF. The CDR3 DNA sequence: TGTGCCAGCAGCTTAGCCCTATCCCAGCAGTACTTC. V usage is TRBV7-9 and J usage is TRBJ2-7; no firm D call. The V gene lost 0 bases and the J gene lost 8 bases, with 8 bases spanning the gap. The CDR3 extends over 12 amino acids. Germline-derived CDR1 and CDR2 are SEHNR and FQNEAQ (reference sequence). Filled out from reference TRBV7-9 and TRBJ2-7, the complete variable domain reads DTGVSQNPRHKITKRGQNVTFRCDPISEHNRLYWYRQTLGQGPEFLTYFQNEAQLEKSRLLSDRFSAERPKGSFSTLEIQRTEQGDSAMYLCASSLALSQQYFGPGTRLTVT.

Comment on this clonotype: Because it lacks the conserved phenylalanine or tryptophan at the end, this CDR3 is likely a read error. The chain is built from TRBV11-3 and TRBJ2-3; a possible D gene is TRBD2 (5 bases). This CDR3 comprises 15 residues. Germline CDR1 reads SGHNT; CDR2 reads YENEEA. CDR3: CASSLGTGGTDMQYY. The CDR3 nucleotides read TGTGCCAGCAGCTTAGGGACTGGCGGTACAGATATGCAGTATTAT.

To note about this clonotype: This may be a read error: a much more frequent sequence differs by one nucleotide. The gene calls are TRBV28 and TRBJ2-2, with TRBD2 as a possible D gene (5 bases). The CDR3 has 13 amino acids. Germline lookup yields CDR1 MDHEN and CDR2 SYDVKM. As DNA, the CDR3 is TGTGCCAGCAGCAAGATGAACACCGGGGAGCTGGTTTTT. Amino acid sequence: CASSKMNTGELVF. Full variable domain (missing parts from reference TRBV28 and TRBJ2-2): DVKVTQSSRYLVKRTGEKVFLECVQDMDHENMFWYRQDPGLGLRLIYFSYDVKMKEKGDIPEGYSVSREKKERFSLILESASTNQTSMYLCASSKMNTGELVFGEGSRLTVL.

In the case of this clonotype: This may be a read error, as it is one base from a much larger clone. The chain couples TRBV10-3 to TRBJ1-3; weak D call: TRBD1 (5 bases). The CDR3 has 15 residues. V lost 7 bases to trimming and J lost 1 base, with 14 bases between them. The germline V gene encodes CDR1 ENHRY and CDR2 SYGVKD. The CDR3 region has the DNA TGTGCCATCACCCCGAGACAGATTTCTGGAAACACCATATATTTT. Translation: CAITPRQISGNTIYF.

Comments on this clonotype: This likely comes from a read error, as the CDR3 has no conserved phenylalanine or tryptophan at its end. V and J are TRBV5-1 and TRBJ2-6; D gene ambiguous. The CDR3 sequence is 17 residues long. The germline V gene encodes CDR1 SGHRS and CDR2 YFSETQ. Trimming took off 1 base at V and 1 base at J, with 12 bases between the two ends. The CDR3 nucleotides read TGCGCCAGCAGCTTGTCTACGGTCCTTTCTGGGGCCAACGTCCTGACTTCC. Amino acids: CASSLSTVLSGANVLTS.

Only one count was recorded for this clonotype. The junction and the germline gene differ at one end; a read error may be behind it. This rearrangement joins TRBV11-1 to TRBJ1-1; D may be TRBD1 (5 bases). The CDR3 contains 13 residues. CDR1 is SGHAT, CDR2 FQDESV, per germline (reference sequence). The CDR3 sequence: CVSSPGIGDEAFF. CDR3 DNA: TGTGTCAGCAGCCCAGGGATAGGGGATGAAGCTTTCTTT. Full variable domain (remainder filled in from reference TRBV11-1 and TRBJ1-1): EAEVAQSPRYKITEKSQAVAFWCDPISGHATLYWYRQILGQGPELLVQFQDESVVDDSQLPKDRFSAERLKGVDSTLKIQPAELGDSAMYLCVSSPGIGDEAFFGQGTRLTVV.

Worth noting for this clonotype: A much larger clonotype is one base distant, so this may be a read error. The chain links TRBV6-5 to TRBJ2-5, with D possibly matching TRBD1 (5 bases). This CDR3 contains 15 residues. The germline gives CDR1 MNHEY, CDR2 SVGAGI. For the CDR3, the DNA is TGTGTCAGCAGTTACTCGTTTCAGGGTCCAGAGACCCAGTACTTC. Its protein product is CVSSYSFQGPETQYF.

Of note for this clonotype: A much larger clone differs from this one at a single base, so this may be a read error. The chain links TRBV5-6 to TRBJ2-2, with D maybe TRBD1 (5 bases). This CDR3 region has 15 residues. Per germline, CDR1 SGHDT and CDR2 YYEEEE. The V gene lost 6 bases and the J gene lost 4 bases, with 16 bases spanning the gap. The CDR3 DNA reads TGTGCCAGCAACTTTCAGGGTCGTGGCACCGGGGAGCTGTTTTTT. Translated, it gives CASNFQGRGTGELFF.

The rearrangement links TRBV28 to TRBJ2-5; 8 nucleotides line up with TRBD2. This CDR3 has 15 residues. V dropped 8 bases and J dropped 5; count of bases not matched to a gene: 13. Germline V gene lookup returns CDR1 MDHEN and CDR2 SYDVKM. CDR3 bases: TGTGCCAGCCTGACCCGTCGGGCTAGCGGGGAGACCCAGTACTTC. Its translation: CASLTRRASGETQYF.

This clonotype was detected many times. The rearrangement links TRBV12-3 or TRBV12-4 to TRBJ2-4; TRBD2 agrees at 7 bases. Losses at the gene ends were 0 bases for V and 9 bases for J; bases not matched to a gene: 5. The CDR3 covers 14 residues. CDR3 amino acids: CASSLAGGGIIQYF. CDR3 sequence (DNA): TGTGCCAGCAGTTTAGCGGGGGGGGGAATCATTCAGTACTTC.